This TCR beta chain was recovered during a study of T cells in women clearing cervical HPV infection. Average input was roughly 1,200 ng genomic DNA for immunoSEQ TCR beta CDR3 amplification. Profiling relied on immunoSEQ multiplex PCR, and the TCRdb table lists in-frame clones only, not all of them. The repertoire table contains roughly 34,000 clones. Findings of the study overall: Effector/memory and HPV-specific T cells were not isolated, and association timing is unknown. Repertoire richness, not evenness, was significantly elevated in CIN3+ cases versus controls.

CDR3 length equals 20 residues. Germline values: CDR1 LGHNA, CDR2 YNFKEQ. The ends lost 4 bases at V and 7 bases at J; junction bases unmatched: 24. On this clone: Antigen unknown. The missing CDR3 end, 3 residues past where the read stops, is filled in from the germline J gene.

The sample consisted of blood buffy coat. The V gene is TRBV4-2, the J gene TRBJ2-4, with 8 nucleotides matching TRBD2. This TCR derives from a woman between 18 and 70 years old with a cervical HPV16 infection that either progressed to CIN3+ or cleared (not recorded which). This chain's CDR3 is CASSRWGLVILRSALNIQYF. The CDR3 DNA, read in part, is TGTGCCAGCAGCCGCTGGGGACTAGTGATTCTTCGAAGTGCTCTGAACATT.